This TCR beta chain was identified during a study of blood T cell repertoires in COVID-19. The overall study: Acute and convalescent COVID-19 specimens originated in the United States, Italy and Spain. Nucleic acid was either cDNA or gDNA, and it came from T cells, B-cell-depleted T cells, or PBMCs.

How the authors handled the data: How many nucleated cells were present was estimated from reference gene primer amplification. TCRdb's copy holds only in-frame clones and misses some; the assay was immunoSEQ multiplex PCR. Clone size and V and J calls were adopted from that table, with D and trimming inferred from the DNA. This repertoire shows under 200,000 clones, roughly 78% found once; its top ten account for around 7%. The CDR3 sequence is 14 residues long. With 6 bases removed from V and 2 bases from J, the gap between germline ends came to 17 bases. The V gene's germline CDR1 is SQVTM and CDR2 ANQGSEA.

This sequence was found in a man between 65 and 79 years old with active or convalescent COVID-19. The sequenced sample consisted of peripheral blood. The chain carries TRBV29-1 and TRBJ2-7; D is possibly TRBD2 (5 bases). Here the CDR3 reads CSVGPGWETYEQYF. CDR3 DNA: TGCAGCGTCGGACCGGGGTGGGAAACCTACGAGCAGTACTTC.